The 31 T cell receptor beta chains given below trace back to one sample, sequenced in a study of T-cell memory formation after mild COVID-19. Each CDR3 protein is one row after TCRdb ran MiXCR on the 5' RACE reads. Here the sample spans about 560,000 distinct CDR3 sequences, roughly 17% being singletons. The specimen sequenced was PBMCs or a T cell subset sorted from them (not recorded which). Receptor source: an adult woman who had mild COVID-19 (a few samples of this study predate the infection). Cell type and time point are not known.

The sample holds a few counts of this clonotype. The CDR3 nucleotides read TGCAGTGCTAGACAATTGCCCAATAGCAATCAGCCCCAGCATTTT. It specifies CSARQLPNSNQPQHF. The chain recombines TRBV20-1 with TRBJ1-5; D is uncertain. The germline gives CDR1 DFQATT, CDR2 SNEGSKA (reference sequence). V dropped 2 bases and J dropped 0 bases, with 11 bases sitting between them. The CDR3 extends over 15 amino acids.

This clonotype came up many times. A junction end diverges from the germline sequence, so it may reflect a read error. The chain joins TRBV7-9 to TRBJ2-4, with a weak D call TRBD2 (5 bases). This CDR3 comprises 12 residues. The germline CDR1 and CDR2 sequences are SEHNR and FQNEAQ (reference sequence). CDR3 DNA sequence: TGTGCCAGCAGCCCCCGCGAAGCACTAGTTCGGTTC. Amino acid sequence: CASSPREALVRF.

The CDR3 DNA sequence: TGTGCCAGCAGTTACTCGAAAGATCCCCCACGCTATGGCTACACCTTC. Its translation is CASSYSKDPPRYGYTF. V usage is TRBV6-5 and J usage is TRBJ1-2; D uncertain. Germline CDR1 is MNHEY and CDR2 is SVGAGI. This CDR3 comprises 16 residues. Trimming left V 0 bases short and J 4 bases short, with 15 bases between.

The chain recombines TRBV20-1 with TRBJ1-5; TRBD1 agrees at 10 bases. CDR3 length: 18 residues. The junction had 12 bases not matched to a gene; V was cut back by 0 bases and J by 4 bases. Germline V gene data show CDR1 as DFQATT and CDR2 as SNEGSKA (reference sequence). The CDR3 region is CSARDRSSGTGDNQPQHF. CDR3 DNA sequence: TGCAGTGCTAGAGATCGATCCTCCGGGACAGGGGATAATCAGCCCCAGCATTTT.

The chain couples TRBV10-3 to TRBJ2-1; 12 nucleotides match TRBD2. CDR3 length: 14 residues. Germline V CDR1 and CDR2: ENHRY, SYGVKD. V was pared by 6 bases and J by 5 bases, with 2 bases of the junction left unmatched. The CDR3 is CAIRLAGGDNEQFF. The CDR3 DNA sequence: TGTGCCATCAGGCTAGCGGGGGGGGACAATGAGCAGTTCTTC.

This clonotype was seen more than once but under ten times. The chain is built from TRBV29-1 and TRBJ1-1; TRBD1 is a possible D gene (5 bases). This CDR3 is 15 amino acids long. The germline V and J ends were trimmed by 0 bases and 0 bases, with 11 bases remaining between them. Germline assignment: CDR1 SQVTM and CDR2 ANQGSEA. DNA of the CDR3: TGCAGCGTTGAAGATCGGACACTGATGAACACTGAAGCTTTCTTT. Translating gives CSVEDRTLMNTEAFF.

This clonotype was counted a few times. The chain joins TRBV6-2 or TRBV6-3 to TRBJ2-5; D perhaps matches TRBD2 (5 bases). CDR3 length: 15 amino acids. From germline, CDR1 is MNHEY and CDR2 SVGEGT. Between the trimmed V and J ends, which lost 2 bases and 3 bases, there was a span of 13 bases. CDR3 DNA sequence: TGTGCCAGCAGTTACCCCGGGGTTGGTGAAGAGACCCAGTACTTC. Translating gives CASSYPGVGEETQYF.

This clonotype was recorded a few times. This CDR3 reads CASSSDRSSTDTQYF. As DNA, the CDR3 is TGTGCCAGCAGCTCGGACCGTAGCAGCACAGATACGCAGTATTTT. This rearrangement joins TRBV5-4 to TRBJ2-3, with D uncertain. Per the germline V gene, CDR1 is SGHNT and CDR2 is YYREEE (reference sequence). This CDR3 comprises 15 residues. Trimming stripped 3 bases from V and 0 bases from J, with 11 bases between.

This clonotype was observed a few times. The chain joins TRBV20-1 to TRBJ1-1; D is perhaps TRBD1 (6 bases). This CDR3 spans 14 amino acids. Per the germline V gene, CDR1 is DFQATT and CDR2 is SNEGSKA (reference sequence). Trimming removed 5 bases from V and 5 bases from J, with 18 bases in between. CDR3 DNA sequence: TGCAGTGCTGCCTCTTTACAGGGATTAACTGAAGCTTTCTTT. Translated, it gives CSAASLQGLTEAFF.

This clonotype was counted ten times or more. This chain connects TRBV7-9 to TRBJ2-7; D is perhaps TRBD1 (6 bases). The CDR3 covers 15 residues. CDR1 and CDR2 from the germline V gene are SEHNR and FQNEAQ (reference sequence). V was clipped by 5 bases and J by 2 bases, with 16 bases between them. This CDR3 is CASSPTDRLTYEQYF. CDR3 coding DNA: TGTGCCAGCAGCCCGACCGACAGGCTCACCTACGAGCAGTACTTC.

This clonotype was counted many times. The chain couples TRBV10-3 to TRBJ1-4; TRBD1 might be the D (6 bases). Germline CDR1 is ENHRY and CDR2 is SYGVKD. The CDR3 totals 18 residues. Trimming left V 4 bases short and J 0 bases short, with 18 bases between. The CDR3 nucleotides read TGTGCCATCAGTGTCGGCAGGGGAGGAGGAACAACTAATGAAAAACTGTTTTTT. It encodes CAISVGRGGGTTNEKLFF.

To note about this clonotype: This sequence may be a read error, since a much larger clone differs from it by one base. The CDR3 spells CTSSLDRDHEQYF. The DNA of the CDR3 is TGTACCAGCAGCTTGGACAGGGACCACGAGCAGTACTTC. V gene TRBV5-6 combines with J gene TRBJ2-7; 8 positions agree with TRBD1. Germline V gives CDR1 SGHDT, CDR2 YYEEEE. This CDR3 has 13 amino acids.

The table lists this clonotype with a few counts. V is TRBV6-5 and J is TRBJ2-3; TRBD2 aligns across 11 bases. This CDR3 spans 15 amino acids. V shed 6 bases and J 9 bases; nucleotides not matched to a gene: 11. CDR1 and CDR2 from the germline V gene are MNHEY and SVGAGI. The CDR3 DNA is TGTGCCAGCAGCTACCCCGGGACTAGCGGTCGGACGCAGTATTTT. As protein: CASSYPGTSGRTQYF.

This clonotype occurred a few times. CDR3 in DNA: TGTGCCAGCAGTGAAGCGGCCGTAGTTCCCACCGGGGAGCTGTTTTTT. It codes for CASSEAAVVPTGELFF. The rearrangement uses TRBV6-1 and TRBJ2-2; D is unresolved. V was clipped by 0 bases and J by 4 bases, with 12 bases between them. Germline assignment: CDR1 MNHNS and CDR2 SASEGT. The length of the CDR3 is 16 residues.

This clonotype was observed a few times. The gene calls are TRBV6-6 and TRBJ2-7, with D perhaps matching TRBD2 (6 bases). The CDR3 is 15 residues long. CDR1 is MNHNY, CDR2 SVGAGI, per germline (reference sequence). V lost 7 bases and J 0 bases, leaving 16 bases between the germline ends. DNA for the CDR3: TGTGCCAGCATCGGTGAAGGCGGGAACTCCTACGAGCAGTACTTC. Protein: CASIGEGGNSYEQYF.

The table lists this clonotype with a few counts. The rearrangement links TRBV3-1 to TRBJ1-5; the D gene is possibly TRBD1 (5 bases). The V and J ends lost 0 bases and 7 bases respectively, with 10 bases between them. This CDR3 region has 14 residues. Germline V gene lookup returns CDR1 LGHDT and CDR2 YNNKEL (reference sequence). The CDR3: CASSQDGRGQPQHF. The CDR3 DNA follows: TGTGCCAGCAGCCAAGATGGGAGGGGACAGCCCCAGCATTTT.

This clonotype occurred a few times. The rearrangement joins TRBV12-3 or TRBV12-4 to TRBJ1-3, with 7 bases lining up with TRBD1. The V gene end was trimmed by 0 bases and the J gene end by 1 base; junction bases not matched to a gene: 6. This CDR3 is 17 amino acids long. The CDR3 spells CASSLAHRGRSGNTIYF. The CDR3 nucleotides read TGTGCCAGCAGTTTAGCGCACAGGGGTCGGTCTGGAAACACCATATATTTT.

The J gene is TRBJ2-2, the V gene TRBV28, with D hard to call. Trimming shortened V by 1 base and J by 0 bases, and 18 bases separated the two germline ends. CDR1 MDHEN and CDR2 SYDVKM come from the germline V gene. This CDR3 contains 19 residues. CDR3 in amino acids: CASSLSFGFERPNTGELFF. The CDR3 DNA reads TGTGCCAGCAGTTTATCTTTTGGTTTCGAACGTCCGAACACCGGGGAGCTGTTTTTT.

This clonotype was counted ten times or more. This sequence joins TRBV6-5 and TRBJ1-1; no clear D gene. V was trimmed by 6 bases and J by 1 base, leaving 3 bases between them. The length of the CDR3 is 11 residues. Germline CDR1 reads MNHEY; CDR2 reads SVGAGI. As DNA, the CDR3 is TGTGCCAGCAGAAAGAACACTGAAGCTTTCTTT. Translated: CASRKNTEAFF.

The CDR3 DNA is TGCAGCGTTGCGAGCGGAGGGGTATCAAATGAAAAACTGTTTTTT. It codes for CSVASGGVSNEKLFF. The rearrangement links TRBV29-1 to TRBJ1-4, with D possibly TRBD1 on 5 matching bases. Per germline, CDR1 SQVTM and CDR2 ANQGSEA. V lost 4 bases to trimming and J lost 5 bases, with 17 bases between them. CDR3 length equals 15 residues.

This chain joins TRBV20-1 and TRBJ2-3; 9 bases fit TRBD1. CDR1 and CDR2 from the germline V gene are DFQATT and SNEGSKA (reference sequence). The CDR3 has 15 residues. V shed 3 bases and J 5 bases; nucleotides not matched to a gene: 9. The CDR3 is CSARKPTGGLDTQYF. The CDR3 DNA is TGCAGTGCTAGGAAGCCGACAGGGGGGTTAGATACGCAGTATTTT.

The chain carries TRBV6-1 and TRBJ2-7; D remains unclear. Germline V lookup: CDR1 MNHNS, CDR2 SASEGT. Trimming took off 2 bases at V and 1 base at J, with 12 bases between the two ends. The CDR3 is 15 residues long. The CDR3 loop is CASSEPPLRSYEQYF. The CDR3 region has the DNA TGTGCCAGCAGTGAACCGCCTTTACGATCCTACGAGCAGTACTTC.

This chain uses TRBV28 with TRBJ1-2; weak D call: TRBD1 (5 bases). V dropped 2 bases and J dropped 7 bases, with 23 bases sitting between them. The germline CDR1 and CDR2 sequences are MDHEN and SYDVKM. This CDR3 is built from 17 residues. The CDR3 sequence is CASSLPRTLGAVIGYTF. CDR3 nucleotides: TGTGCCAGCAGTTTACCCAGGACTTTAGGGGCGGTTATTGGCTACACCTTC.

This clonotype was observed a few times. In DNA form, the CDR3 reads TGCGCCAGCAGCATCCTGGGATCCCTCGGGACAGATACGCAGTATTTT. Amino acid sequence: CASSILGSLGTDTQYF. The chain joins TRBV5-1 to TRBJ2-3; D is unresolved. The CDR3 length is 16 residues. The germline gives CDR1 SGHRS, CDR2 YFSETQ. Between the trimmed V and J ends, which lost 4 bases and 3 bases, there was a span of 18 bases.

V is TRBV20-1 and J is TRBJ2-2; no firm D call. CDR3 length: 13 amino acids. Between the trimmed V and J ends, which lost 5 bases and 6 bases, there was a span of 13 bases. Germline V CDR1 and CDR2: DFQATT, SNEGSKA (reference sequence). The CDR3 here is CSASDLVPGELFF. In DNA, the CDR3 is TGCAGTGCTTCGGACCTAGTGCCCGGGGAGCTGTTTTTT.

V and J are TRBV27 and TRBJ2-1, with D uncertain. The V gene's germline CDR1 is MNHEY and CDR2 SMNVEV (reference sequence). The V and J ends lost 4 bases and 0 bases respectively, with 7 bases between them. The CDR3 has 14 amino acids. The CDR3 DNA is TGTGCCAGCAGTTGGACGGGCTCCTACAATGAGCAGTTCTTC. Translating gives CASSWTGSYNEQFF.

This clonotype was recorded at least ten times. The CDR3 nucleotides read TGCGCCAGCAGCTCCCTAGCGGGGAACAATGAGCAGTTCTTC. It specifies CASSSLAGNNEQFF. The rearrangement uses TRBV5-1 and TRBJ2-1; 9 nucleotides match TRBD2. Germline V gene lookup returns CDR1 SGHRS and CDR2 YFSETQ. This CDR3 is 14 amino acids long. V gave up 3 bases and J gave up 5 bases; unmatched junction bases: 3.

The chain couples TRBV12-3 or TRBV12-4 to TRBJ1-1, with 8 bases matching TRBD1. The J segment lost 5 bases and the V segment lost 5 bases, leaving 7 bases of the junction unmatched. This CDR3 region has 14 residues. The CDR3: CASSGSGGATEAFF. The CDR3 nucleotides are TGTGCCAGCAGTGGTTCAGGGGGCGCGACTGAAGCTTTCTTT.

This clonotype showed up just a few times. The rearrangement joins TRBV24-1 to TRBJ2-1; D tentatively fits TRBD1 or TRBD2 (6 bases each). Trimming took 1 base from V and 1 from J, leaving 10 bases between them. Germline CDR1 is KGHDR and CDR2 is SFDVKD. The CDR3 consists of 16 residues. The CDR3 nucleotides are TGTGCCACCAGTGATTTCCGGGGGCTATCCTACAATGAGCAGTTCTTC. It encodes CATSDFRGLSYNEQFF.

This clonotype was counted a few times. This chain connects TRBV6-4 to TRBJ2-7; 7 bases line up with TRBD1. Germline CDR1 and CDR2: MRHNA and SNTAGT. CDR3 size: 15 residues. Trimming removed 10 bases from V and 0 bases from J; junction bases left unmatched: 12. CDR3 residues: CAIPLPGQSSYEQYF. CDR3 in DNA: TGTGCCATTCCCCTGCCGGGACAGAGCTCCTACGAGCAGTACTTC.

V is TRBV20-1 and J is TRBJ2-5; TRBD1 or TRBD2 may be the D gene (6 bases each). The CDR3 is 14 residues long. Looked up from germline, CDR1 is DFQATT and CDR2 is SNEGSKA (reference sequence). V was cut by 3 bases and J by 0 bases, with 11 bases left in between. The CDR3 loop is CSARGGGNQETQYF. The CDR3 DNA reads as TGCAGTGCTAGGGGGGGCGGGAACCAAGAGACCCAGTACTTC.